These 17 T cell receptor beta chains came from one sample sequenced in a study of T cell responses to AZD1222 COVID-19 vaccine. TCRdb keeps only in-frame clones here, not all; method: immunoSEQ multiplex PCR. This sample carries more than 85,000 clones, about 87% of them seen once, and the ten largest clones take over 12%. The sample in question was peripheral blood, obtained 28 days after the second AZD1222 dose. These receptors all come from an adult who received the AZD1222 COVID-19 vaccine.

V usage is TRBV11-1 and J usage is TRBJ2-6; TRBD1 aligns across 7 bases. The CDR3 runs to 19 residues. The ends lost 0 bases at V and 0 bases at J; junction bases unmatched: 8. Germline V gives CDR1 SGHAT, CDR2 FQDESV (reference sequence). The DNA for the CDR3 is TGTGCCAGCAGCTTAGCGACGGGACAGCTCCACTCTGGGGCCAACGTCCTGACTTTC. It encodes CASSLATGQLHSGANVLTF.

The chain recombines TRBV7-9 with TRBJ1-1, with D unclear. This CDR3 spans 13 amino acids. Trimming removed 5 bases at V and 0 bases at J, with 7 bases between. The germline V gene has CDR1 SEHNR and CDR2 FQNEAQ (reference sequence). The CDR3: CASSRNMNTEAFF. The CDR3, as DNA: TGTGCCAGCAGCCGAAACATGAACACTGAAGCTTTCTTT.

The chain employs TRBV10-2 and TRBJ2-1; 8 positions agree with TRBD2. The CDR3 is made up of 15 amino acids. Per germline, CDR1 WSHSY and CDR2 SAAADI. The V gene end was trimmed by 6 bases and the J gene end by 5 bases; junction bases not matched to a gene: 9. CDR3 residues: CASSALGREDNEQFF. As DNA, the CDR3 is TGCGCCAGCAGCGCCTTAGGGCGGGAGGACAATGAGCAGTTCTTC.

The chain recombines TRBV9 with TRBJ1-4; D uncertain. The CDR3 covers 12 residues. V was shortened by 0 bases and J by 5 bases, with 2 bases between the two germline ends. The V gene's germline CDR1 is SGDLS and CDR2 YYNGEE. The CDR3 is CASSVGNEKLFF. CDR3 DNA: TGTGCCAGCAGCGTAGGAAATGAAAAACTGTTTTTT.

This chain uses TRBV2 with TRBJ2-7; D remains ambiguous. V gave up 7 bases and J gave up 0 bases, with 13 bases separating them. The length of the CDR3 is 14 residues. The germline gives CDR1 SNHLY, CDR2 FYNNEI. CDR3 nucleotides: TGTGCCAGCAAAAGGACGGAAAGCTCCTACGAGCAGTACTTC. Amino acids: CASKRTESSYEQYF.

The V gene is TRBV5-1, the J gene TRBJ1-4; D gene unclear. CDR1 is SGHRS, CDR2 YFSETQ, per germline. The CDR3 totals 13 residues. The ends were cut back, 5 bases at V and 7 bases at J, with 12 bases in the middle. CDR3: CASREGMGEKLFF. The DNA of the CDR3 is TGCGCCAGCAGGGAGGGTATGGGTGAAAAACTGTTTTTT.

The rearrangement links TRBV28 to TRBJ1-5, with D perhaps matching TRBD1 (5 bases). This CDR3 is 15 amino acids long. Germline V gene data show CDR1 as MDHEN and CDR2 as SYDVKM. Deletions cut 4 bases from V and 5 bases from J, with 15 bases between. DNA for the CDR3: TGTGCCAGCAGTTCCCTGGGGAGGGGACATCAGCCCCAGCATTTT. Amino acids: CASSSLGRGHQPQHF.

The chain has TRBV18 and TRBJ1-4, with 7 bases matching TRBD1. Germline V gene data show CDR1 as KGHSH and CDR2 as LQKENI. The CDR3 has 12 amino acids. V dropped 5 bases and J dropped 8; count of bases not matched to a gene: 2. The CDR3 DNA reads TGTGCCAGCTCAACGACAGGGGAAAAACTGTTTTTT. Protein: CASSTTGEKLFF.

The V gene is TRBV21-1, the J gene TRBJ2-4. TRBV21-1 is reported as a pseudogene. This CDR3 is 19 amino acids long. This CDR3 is CASSKGARRIRLTKNIQYF. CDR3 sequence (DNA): TGTGCCAGCAGCAAAGGGGCCAGGAGAATCCGGTTGACCAAAAACATTCAGTACTTC.

Here the CDR3 reads CASSWLAGGETQYF. DNA for the CDR3: TGTGCCAGCAGCTGGTTAGCGGGAGGCGAGACCCAGTACTTC. This chain joins TRBV7-9 and TRBJ2-5, with 10 positions matching TRBD2. Germline V lookup: CDR1 SEHNR, CDR2 FQNEAQ (reference sequence). The CDR3 length is 14 residues. With 4 bases clipped from V and 5 bases from J, the junction kept 4 bases outside the gene matches.

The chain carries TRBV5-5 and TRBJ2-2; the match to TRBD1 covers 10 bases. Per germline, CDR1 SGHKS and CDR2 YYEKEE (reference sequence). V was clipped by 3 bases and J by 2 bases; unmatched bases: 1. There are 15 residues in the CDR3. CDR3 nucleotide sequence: TGTGCCAGCAGCTGGACAGGGGGAAACACCGGGGAGCTGTTTTTT. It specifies CASSWTGGNTGELFF. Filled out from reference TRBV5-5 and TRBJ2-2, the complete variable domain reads DAGVTQSPTHLIKTRGQQVTLRCSPISGHKSVSWYQQVLGQGPQFIFQYYEKEERGRGNFPDRFSARQFPNYSSELNVNALLLGDSALYLCASSWTGGNTGELFFGEGSRLTVL.

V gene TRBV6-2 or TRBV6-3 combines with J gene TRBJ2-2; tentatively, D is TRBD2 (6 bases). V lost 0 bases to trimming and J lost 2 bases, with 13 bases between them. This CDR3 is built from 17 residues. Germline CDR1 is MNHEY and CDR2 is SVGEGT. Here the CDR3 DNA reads TGTGCCAGCAGTTACTCTTATACTAGCATTAACACCGGGGAGCTGTTTTTT. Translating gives CASSYSYTSINTGELFF.

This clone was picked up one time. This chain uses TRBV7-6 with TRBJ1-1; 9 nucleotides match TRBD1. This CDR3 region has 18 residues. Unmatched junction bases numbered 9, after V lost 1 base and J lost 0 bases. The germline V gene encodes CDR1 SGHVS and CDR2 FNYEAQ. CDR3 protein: CASSLDWTGASLNTEAFF. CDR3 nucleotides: TGTGCCAGCAGCTTAGATTGGACAGGGGCCTCTCTGAACACTGAAGCTTTCTTT.

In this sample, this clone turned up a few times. This CDR3 is CASSTSGAISGELFF. The CDR3 coding sequence is TGTGCCAGCTCTACCTCGGGGGCAATTAGCGGGGAGCTGTTTTTT. J is TRBJ2-2 and V is TRBV27; the D call may be TRBD1 or TRBD2 (6 bases each). This CDR3 has 15 residues. Germline V CDR1 and CDR2: MNHEY, SMNVEV (reference sequence). Trimming removed 8 bases at V and 7 bases at J, with 20 bases between.

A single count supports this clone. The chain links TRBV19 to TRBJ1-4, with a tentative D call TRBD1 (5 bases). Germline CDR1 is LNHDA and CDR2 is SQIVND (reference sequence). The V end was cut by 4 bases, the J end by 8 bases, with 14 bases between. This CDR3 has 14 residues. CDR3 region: CASSKRGRGEKLFF. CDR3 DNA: TGTGCCAGTAGTAAAAGGGGCCGGGGCGAAAAACTGTTTTTT. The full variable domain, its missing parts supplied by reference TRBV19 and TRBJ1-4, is DGGITQSPKYLFRKEGQNVTLSCEQNLNHDAMYWYRQDPGQGLRLIYYSQIVNDFQKGDIAEGYSVSREKKESFPLTVTSAQKNPTAFYLCASSKRGRGEKLFFGSGTQLSVL.

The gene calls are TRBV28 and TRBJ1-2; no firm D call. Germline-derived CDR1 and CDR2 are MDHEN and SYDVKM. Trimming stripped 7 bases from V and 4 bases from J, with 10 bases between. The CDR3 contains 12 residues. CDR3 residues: CASTQEGYGYTF. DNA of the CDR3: TGTGCCAGCACCCAGGAGGGCTATGGCTACACCTTC.

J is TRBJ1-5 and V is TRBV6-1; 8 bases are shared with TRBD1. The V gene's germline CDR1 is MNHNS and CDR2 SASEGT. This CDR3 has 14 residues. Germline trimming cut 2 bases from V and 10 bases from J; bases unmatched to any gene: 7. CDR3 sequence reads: CASSELGTGEPQHF. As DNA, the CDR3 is TGTGCCAGCAGTGAACTCGGGACAGGCGAACCCCAGCATTTT.